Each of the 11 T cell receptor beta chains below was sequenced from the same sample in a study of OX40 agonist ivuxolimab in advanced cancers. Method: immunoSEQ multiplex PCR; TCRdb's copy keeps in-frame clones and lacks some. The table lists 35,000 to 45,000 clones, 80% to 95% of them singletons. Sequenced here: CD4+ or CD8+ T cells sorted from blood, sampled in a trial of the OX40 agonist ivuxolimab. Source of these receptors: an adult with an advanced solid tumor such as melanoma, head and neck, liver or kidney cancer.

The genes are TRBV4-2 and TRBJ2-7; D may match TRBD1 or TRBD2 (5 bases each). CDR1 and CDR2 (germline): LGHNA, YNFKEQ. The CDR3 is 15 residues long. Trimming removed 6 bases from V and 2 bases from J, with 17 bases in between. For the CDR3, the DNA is TGTGCCAGCAGTCCTTCCGGGACCCAACCCTACGAGCAGTACTTC. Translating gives CASSPSGTQPYEQYF.

The CDR3 region is CASSLLQGLLNTEAFF. The CDR3 nucleotides are TGTGCCAGCAGTTTACTACAGGGATTGTTGAACACTGAAGCTTTCTTT. The genes are TRBV28 and TRBJ1-1; tentatively, D is TRBD1 (6 bases). Between the trimmed V and J ends, which lost 2 bases and 0 bases, there was a span of 13 bases. The CDR3 has 16 amino acids. From germline, CDR1 is MDHEN and CDR2 SYDVKM.

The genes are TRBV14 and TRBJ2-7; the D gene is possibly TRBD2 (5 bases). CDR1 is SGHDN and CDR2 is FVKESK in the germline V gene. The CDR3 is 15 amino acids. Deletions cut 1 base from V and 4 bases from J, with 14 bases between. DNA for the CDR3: TGTGCCAGCAGCCAAGCGTCGATAGGCGGGTACGAGCAGTACTTC. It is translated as CASSQASIGGYEQYF.

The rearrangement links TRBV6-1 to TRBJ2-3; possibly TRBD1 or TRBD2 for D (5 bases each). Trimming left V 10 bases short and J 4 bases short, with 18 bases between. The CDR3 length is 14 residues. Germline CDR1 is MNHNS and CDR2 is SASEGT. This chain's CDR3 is CATWDPLAPDTQYF. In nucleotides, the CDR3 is TGTGCCACCTGGGACCCCCTGGCCCCAGATACGCAGTATTTT.

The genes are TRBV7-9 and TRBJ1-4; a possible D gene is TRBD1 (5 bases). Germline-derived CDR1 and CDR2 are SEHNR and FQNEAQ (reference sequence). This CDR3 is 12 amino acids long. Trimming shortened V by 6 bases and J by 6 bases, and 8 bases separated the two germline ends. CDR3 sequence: CASSEGDEKLFF. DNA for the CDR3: TGTGCCAGCAGTGAAGGGGATGAAAAACTGTTTTTT.

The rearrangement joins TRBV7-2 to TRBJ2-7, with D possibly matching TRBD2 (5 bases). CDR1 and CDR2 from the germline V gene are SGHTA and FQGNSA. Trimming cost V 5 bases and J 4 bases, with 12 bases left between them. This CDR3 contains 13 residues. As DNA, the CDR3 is TGTGCCAGCAGCGCGGAGACGGGATACGAGCAGTACTTC. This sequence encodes CASSAETGYEQYF.

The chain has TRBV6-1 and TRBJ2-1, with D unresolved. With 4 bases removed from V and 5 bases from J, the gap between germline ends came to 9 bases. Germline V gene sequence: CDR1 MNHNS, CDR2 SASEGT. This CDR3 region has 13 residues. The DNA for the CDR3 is TGTGCCAGCAGTGCCTATATTAACAATGAGCAGTTCTTC. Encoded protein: CASSAYINNEQFF.

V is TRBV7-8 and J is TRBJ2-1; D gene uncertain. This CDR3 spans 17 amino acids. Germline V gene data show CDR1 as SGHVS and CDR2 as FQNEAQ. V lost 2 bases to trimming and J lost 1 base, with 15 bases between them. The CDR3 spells CASSLKISTPSYNEQFF. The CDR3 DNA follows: TGTGCCAGCAGCTTAAAAATATCGACACCTTCCTACAATGAGCAGTTCTTC. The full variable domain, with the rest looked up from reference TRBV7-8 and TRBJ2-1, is GAGVSQSPRYKVAKRGQDVALRCDPISGHVSLFWYQQALGQGPEFLTYFQNEAQLDKSGLPSDRFFAERPEGSVSTLKIQRTQQEDSAVYLCASSLKISTPSYNEQFFGPGTRLTVL.

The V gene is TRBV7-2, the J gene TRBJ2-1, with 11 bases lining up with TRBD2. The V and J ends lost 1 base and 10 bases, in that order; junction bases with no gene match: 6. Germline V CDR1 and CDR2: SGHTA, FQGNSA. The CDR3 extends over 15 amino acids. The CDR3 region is CASSLVAGGPTEQFF. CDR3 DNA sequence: TGTGCCAGCAGCTTAGTAGCGGGAGGGCCAACGGAGCAGTTCTTC.

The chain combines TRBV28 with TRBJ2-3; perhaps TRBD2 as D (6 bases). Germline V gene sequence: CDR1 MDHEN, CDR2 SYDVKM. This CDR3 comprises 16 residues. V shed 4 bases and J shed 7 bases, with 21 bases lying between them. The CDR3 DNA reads TGTGCCAGCAGTTCCCTGGGGGGTCTACCCGCGTATACGCAGTATTTT. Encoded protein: CASSSLGGLPAYTQYF.

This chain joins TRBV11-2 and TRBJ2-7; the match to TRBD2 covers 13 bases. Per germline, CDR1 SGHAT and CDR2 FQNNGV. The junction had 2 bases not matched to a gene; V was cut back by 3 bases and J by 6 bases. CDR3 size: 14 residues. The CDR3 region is CASSFRTSGSEQYF. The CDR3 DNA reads TGTGCCAGCAGCTTCAGGACTAGCGGGAGCGAGCAGTACTTC.